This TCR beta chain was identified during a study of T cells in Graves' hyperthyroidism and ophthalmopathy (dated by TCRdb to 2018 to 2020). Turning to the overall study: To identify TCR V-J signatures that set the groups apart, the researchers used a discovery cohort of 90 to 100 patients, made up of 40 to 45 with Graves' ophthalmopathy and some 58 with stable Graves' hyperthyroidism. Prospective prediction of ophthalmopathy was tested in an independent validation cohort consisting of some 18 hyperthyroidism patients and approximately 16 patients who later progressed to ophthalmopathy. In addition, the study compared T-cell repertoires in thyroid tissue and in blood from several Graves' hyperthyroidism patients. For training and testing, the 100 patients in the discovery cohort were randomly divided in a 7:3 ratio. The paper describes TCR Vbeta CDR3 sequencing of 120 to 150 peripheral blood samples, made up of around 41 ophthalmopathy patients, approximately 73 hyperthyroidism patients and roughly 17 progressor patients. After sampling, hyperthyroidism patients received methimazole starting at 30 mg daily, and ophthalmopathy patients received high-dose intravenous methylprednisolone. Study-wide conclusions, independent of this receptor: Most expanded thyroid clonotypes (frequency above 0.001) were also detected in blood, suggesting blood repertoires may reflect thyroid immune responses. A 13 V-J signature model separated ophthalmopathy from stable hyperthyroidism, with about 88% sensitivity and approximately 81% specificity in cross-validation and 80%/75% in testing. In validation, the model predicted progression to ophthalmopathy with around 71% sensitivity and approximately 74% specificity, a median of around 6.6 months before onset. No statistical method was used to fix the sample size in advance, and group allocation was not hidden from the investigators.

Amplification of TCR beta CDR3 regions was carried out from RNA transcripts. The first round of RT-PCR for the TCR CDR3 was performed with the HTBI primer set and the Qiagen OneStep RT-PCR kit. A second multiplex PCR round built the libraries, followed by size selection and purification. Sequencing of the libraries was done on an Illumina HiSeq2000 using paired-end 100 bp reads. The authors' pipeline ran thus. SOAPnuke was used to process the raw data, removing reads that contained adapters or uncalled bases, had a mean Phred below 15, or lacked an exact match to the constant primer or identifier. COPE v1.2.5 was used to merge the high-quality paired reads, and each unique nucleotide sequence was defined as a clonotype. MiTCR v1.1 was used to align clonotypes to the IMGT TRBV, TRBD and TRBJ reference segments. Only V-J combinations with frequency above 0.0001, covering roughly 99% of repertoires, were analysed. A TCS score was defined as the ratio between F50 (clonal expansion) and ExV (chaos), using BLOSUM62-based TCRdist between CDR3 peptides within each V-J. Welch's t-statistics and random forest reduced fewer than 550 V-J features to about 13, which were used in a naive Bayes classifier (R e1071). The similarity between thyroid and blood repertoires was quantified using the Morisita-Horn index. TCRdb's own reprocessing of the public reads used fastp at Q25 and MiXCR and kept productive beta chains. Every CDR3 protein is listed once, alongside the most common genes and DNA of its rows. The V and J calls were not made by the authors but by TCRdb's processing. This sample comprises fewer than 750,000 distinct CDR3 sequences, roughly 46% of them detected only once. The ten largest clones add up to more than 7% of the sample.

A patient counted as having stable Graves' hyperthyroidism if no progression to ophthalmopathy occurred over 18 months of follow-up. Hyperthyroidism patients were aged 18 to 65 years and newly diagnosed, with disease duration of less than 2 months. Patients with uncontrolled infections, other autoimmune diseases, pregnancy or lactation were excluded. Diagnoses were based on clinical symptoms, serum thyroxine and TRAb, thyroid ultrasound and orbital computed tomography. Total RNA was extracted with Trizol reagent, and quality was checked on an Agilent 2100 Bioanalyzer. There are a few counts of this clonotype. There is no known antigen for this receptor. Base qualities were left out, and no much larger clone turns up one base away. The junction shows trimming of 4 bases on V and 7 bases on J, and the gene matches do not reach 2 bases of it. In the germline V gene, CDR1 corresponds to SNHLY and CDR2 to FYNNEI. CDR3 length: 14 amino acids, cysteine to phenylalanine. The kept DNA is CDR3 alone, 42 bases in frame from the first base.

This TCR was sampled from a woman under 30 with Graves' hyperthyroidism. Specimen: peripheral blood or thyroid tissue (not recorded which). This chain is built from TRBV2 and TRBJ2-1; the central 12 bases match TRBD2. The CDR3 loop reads CASSVGLAGNEQFF. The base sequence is TGTGCCAGCAGTGTTGGACTAGCGGGAAATGAGCAGTTCTTC.